Below, 27 T cell receptor beta chains from the same sample are listed, as sequenced in a study of early T cells in non-severe SARS-CoV-2 infection. TCRdb called the 5' RACE reads again in MiXCR, with one record for every CDR3 protein. The data hold roughly 61,000 distinct CDR3 sequences, with about 12% observed a single time. The sample consisted of whole blood, taken at baseline. The source of these receptors is an adult who was a healthcare worker with PCR-confirmed SARS-CoV-2 infection or an uninfected control (not recorded which).

The CDR3 nucleotides are TGTGCCAGCAGTACGAGGGGAGGGAGCAATCAGCCCCAGCATTTT. Translation: CASSTRGGSNQPQHF. This chain uses TRBV27 with TRBJ1-5, with D perhaps TRBD1 (5 bases). The ends were cut back, 5 bases at V and 1 base at J, with 12 bases in the middle. Germline CDR1 is MNHEY and CDR2 is SMNVEV (reference sequence). The CDR3 extends over 15 amino acids.

This clonotype was seen a handful of times. The CDR3 sequence: CASSPGPNQPQHF. The CDR3 nucleotides are TGTGCCAGCAGTCCGGGACCGAATCAGCCCCAGCATTTT. The chain is built from TRBV2 and TRBJ1-5; TRBD1 might be the D (5 bases). CDR1 SNHLY and CDR2 FYNNEI come from the germline V gene. The CDR3 loop spans 13 amino acids. Deletions cut 5 bases from V and 4 bases from J, with 9 bases between.

The chain employs TRBV6-4 and TRBJ2-2; TRBD1 or TRBD2 may be the D gene (5 bases each). Trimming pared 8 bases from V and 4 bases from J, leaving 14 bases between. The CDR3 spans 14 residues. The germline V gene encodes CDR1 MRHNA and CDR2 SNTAGT. The CDR3 region is CASAGPGSTGELFF. CDR3 in DNA: TGTGCCAGCGCGGGTCCAGGGAGCACCGGGGAGCTGTTTTTT.

There are many counts of this clonotype. This chain links TRBV5-1 with TRBJ2-1, with D perhaps assigned TRBD1 or TRBD2 (5 bases each). Germline loops: CDR1 SGHRS, CDR2 YFSETQ. V lost 1 base and J lost 0, with 11 bases in between. The CDR3 spans 16 residues. The CDR3 here is CASSLMRGSSYNEQFF. The CDR3 nucleotides are TGCGCCAGCAGCTTGATGAGGGGCAGCTCCTACAATGAGCAGTTCTTC.

The gene calls are TRBV11-2 and TRBJ1-4, with 9 bases lining up with TRBD1. This CDR3 region has 15 residues. J was trimmed by 2 bases and V by 5 bases; bases with no gene match: 3. The germline gives CDR1 SGHAT, CDR2 FQNNGV. The CDR3 nucleotides are TGTGCCAGCAGCCGGGACAGGGCGACTAATGAAAAACTGTTTTTT. Encoded protein: CASSRDRATNEKLFF.

This clonotype has just a few counts. The chain has TRBV6-5 and TRBJ1-6; 10 nucleotides align to TRBD1. CDR3 length equals 15 residues. Trimming took 6 bases from V and 6 from J; bases not matched to a gene: 5. Germline lookup yields CDR1 MNHEY and CDR2 SVGAGI. CDR3 sequence (DNA): TGTGCCAGCAGGGCTAGGGACAGGGGTAATTCACCCCTCCACTTT. Amino acids: CASRARDRGNSPLHF.

This chain joins TRBV6-2 or TRBV6-3 and TRBJ2-7; D is unclear. Germline CDR1 is MNHEY and CDR2 is SVGEGT. With 4 bases removed from V and 9 bases from J, the gap between germline ends came to 19 bases. CDR3 length: 14 residues. CDR3 region: CASSFDQWATGQYF. CDR3 in DNA: TGTGCCAGCAGTTTCGACCAGTGGGCCACGGGGCAGTACTTC.

This clonotype was seen a handful of times. J is TRBJ2-3 and V is TRBV6-5; D may match TRBD1 or TRBD2 (5 bases each). This CDR3 comprises 15 residues. Trimming removed 6 bases from V and 0 bases from J, with 13 bases in between. CDR1 is MNHEY, CDR2 SVGAGI, per germline. The CDR3 here is CASSRGRMSTDTQYF. DNA of the CDR3: TGTGCCAGCAGCCGGGGACGGATGAGCACAGATACGCAGTATTTT.

V and J are TRBV19 and TRBJ2-1, with TRBD1 matching 9 bases. With 5 bases clipped from V and 4 bases from J, the junction kept 9 bases outside the gene matches. The V gene's germline CDR1 is LNHDA and CDR2 SQIVND (reference sequence). The CDR3 loop spans 16 amino acids. The CDR3 protein is CASSPVDRGRYNEQFF. In DNA form, the CDR3 reads TGTGCCAGTAGTCCTGTGGACAGGGGCAGGTACAATGAGCAGTTCTTC.

This chain links TRBV7-9 with TRBJ2-1, with D perhaps being TRBD1 or TRBD2 (7 bases each). The V end lost 7 bases, the J end lost 2 bases, and 21 bases lay between the germline ends. CDR1 is SEHNR, CDR2 FQNEAQ, per germline (reference sequence). This CDR3 is 17 amino acids long. In DNA, the CDR3 is TGTGCCAGCACAAAGAGCGGGACAGTTTTTACCTACAATGAGCAGTTCTTC. Translated, it gives CASTKSGTVFTYNEQFF.

The genes are TRBV29-1 and TRBJ2-5; 8 bases line up with TRBD1. The V and J ends lost 2 bases and 5 bases, in that order; junction bases with no gene match: 10. CDR3 length: 15 amino acids. Germline V gene data show CDR1 as SQVTM and CDR2 as ANQGSEA. This chain's CDR3 is CSVEPARGRAETQYF. The CDR3 coding sequence is TGCAGCGTTGAACCGGCCAGGGGGCGCGCGGAGACCCAGTACTTC.

This clonotype appeared a few times. The rearrangement links TRBV7-2 to TRBJ2-7; D might be TRBD1 (5 bases). This CDR3 contains 15 residues. V gave up 0 bases and J gave up 4 bases, with 13 bases separating them. Germline CDR1 SGHTA, CDR2 FQGNSA. CDR3 nucleotide sequence: TGTGCCAGCAGCTTAGCGCCCCAGGGCGCATACGAGCAGTACTTC. This gives the protein CASSLAPQGAYEQYF.

A few counts support this clonotype. The rearrangement links TRBV19 to TRBJ2-1; the D is unclear. CDR1 LNHDA and CDR2 SQIVND come from the germline V gene (reference sequence). The V and J ends lost 1 base and 4 bases respectively, with 11 bases between them. This CDR3 contains 15 residues. The CDR3 region is CASSIAGLGYNEQFF. CDR3 DNA: TGTGCCAGTAGTATAGCGGGCCTCGGATACAATGAGCAGTTCTTC. The variable domain in full, with the rest retrieved from reference TRBV19 and TRBJ2-1, is DGGITQSPKYLFRKEGQNVTLSCEQNLNHDAMYWYRQDPGQGLRLIYYSQIVNDFQKGDIAEGYSVSREKKESFPLTVTSAQKNPTAFYLCASSIAGLGYNEQFFGPGTRLTVL.

This clonotype was seen only a few times. The CDR3 DNA is TGTGCCAGCAGCCAAGAAGCCCGGGACAGGGCAGCAAATGAGCAGTTCTTC. Protein sequence: CASSQEARDRAANEQFF. The chain couples TRBV4-2 to TRBJ2-1; 9 bases fit TRBD1. The CDR3 contains 17 residues. V dropped 0 bases and J dropped 7; count of bases not matched to a gene: 10. Germline CDR1 LGHNA, CDR2 YNFKEQ.

There are many counts of this clonotype. The rearrangement joins TRBV9 to TRBJ2-1, with D hard to call. The V gene's germline CDR1 is SGDLS and CDR2 YYNGEE. CDR3 size: 13 residues. The V gene lost 4 bases and the J gene lost 9 bases, with 14 bases spanning the gap. As DNA, the CDR3 is TGTGCCAGCAGCCCCATGAGTCGGCCTGAGCAGTTCTTC. This encodes CASSPMSRPEQFF.

The chain combines TRBV3-1 with TRBJ1-2, with D possibly being TRBD1 (6 bases). This CDR3 is built from 14 residues. The V gene's germline CDR1 is LGHDT and CDR2 YNNKEL (reference sequence). V was cut by 4 bases and J by 4 bases, with 13 bases left in between. Written as DNA, the CDR3 is TGTGCCAGCAGCCCCCTGGGGGCGGGCTATGGCTACACCTTC. This translates into CASSPLGAGYGYTF.

Many counts were recorded for this clonotype. This chain links TRBV6-1 with TRBJ1-2; D unresolved. V lost 4 bases, J lost 4 bases, and 4 bases lay in between. The CDR3 contains 11 residues. Germline CDR1 reads MNHNS; CDR2 reads SASEGT. DNA for the CDR3: TGTGCCAGCAGTGTCCCCTATGGCTACACCTTC. It specifies CASSVPYGYTF.

This clonotype was seen more than once but under ten times. CDR3 sequence reads: CASSQDRASQGYTF. CDR3 DNA sequence: TGCGCCAGCAGCCAAGATAGGGCATCCCAAGGCTACACCTTC. The chain employs TRBV4-3 and TRBJ1-2; no clear D. The germline CDR1 and CDR2 sequences are LGHNA and YSLEER. V lost 0 bases and J lost 8, with 13 bases in between. The CDR3 runs to 14 residues.

This clonotype occurred a few times. The CDR3: CASSPGTLGYTF. CDR3 sequence (DNA): TGTGCCAGCAGTCCCGGGACGCTTGGCTACACCTTC. The gene calls are TRBV12-3 or TRBV12-4 and TRBJ1-2, with D possibly being TRBD1 (5 bases). The CDR3 contains 12 residues. The V end was cut by 5 bases, the J end by 7 bases, with 11 bases between.

The chain carries TRBV7-3 and TRBJ1-1; D is unclear. Trimming removed 3 bases at V and 3 bases at J, with 8 bases between. In germline, CDR1 is SGHTA, CDR2 FQGTGA. The CDR3 length is 13 residues. This CDR3 reads CASSFRRDTEAFF. The CDR3 DNA reads TGTGCCAGCAGCTTCCGACGGGACACTGAAGCTTTCTTT.

Notes on this clonotype: Sequence at one end of the junction differs from germline and may be a read error. The chain links TRBV19 to TRBJ2-1, with D maybe TRBD2 (7 bases). The CDR3 sequence is 13 residues long. Germline CDR1 LNHDA, CDR2 SQIVND (reference sequence). CDR3 protein: CANSIEGGAEQFF. DNA for the CDR3: TGTGCCAATAGTATAGAAGGGGGGGCTGAGCAGTTCTTC.

This clonotype was observed a handful of times. The chain couples TRBV20-1 to TRBJ2-6; 7 positions agree with TRBD1. This CDR3 spans 17 amino acids. The V gene's germline CDR1 is DFQATT and CDR2 SNEGSKA (reference sequence). Germline trimming cut 2 bases from V and 1 base from J; bases unmatched to any gene: 8. CDR3 sequence reads: CSARTAWDRSGANVLTF. The CDR3, as DNA: TGCAGTGCTAGAACTGCATGGGACAGATCTGGGGCCAACGTCCTGACTTTC.

The genes are TRBV7-9 and TRBJ2-5; 9 bases match TRBD2. With V trimmed by 2 bases and J by 2 bases, 3 bases remained unmatched. This CDR3 comprises 15 residues. Germline loops: CDR1 SEHNR, CDR2 FQNEAQ (reference sequence). DNA of the CDR3: TGTGCCAGCAGCTTACGACTAGCGGTACAAGAGACCCAGTACTTC. Translating gives CASSLRLAVQETQYF.

The table lists this clonotype with a few counts. This chain joins TRBV7-9 and TRBJ1-2, with 8 bases aligning to TRBD1. The CDR3 runs 16 residues. The germline CDR1 and CDR2 sequences are SEHNR and FQNEAQ (reference sequence). V shed 5 bases and J 1 base; nucleotides not matched to a gene: 9. CDR3 residues: CASSLPRDRNNYGYTF. CDR3 DNA: TGTGCCAGCAGCCTACCGCGGGACAGGAATAACTATGGCTACACCTTC.

Only a few counts were recorded for this clonotype. The V gene is TRBV15, the J gene TRBJ2-7; 10 nucleotides align to TRBD1. J was trimmed by 7 bases and V by 1 base; bases with no gene match: 4. The CDR3 is made up of 14 amino acids. Germline values: CDR1 LNHNV, CDR2 YYDKDF (reference sequence). This chain's CDR3 is CATSRGQGAREQYF. The CDR3 nucleotides read TGTGCCACCAGCAGAGGACAGGGGGCTAGGGAGCAGTACTTC.

This clonotype was observed a handful of times. This sequence joins TRBV11-2 and TRBJ2-1; 10 bases fit TRBD2. The germline CDR1 and CDR2 sequences are SGHAT and FQNNGV. V lost 2 bases, J lost 8 bases, and 6 bases stayed unmatched. The CDR3 spans 15 residues. This CDR3 is CASSLTAGGGYEQFF. Here the CDR3 DNA reads TGTGCCAGCAGCTTAACAGCGGGAGGGGGATATGAGCAGTTCTTC.

This chain links TRBV6-4 with TRBJ2-7; 8 positions match TRBD1. Trimming cost V 7 bases and J 4 bases; bases outside gene matches: 6. The CDR3 totals 13 residues. CDR1 is MRHNA, CDR2 SNTAGT, per germline. CDR3 nucleotide sequence: TGTGCCAGCACCCAGGGGGCGGAGTACGAGCAGTACTTC. This translates into CASTQGAEYEQYF.